This T cell receptor beta chain emerged from a study of CD8+CD57+ T cells in acquired aplastic anemia. The wider study: Quantities of DNA derived from sorted CD4+ and CD8+ cells averaged roughly 3.4 ug.

Germline V gene lookup returns CDR1 KGHDR and CDR2 SFDVKD. CDR3 length: 14 amino acids. In this sample, this clonotype turned up many times. Antigen: not known. This may be a read error: a much more frequent sequence differs by one nucleotide. All patients picked for sequencing had shown, by flow cytometry, an expansion of CD8+CD57+ cells. General observations from the study: Overlapping CD8+ CDR3 repertoires of patients and controls contained around 30 shared sequences.

TCR beta VDJ and CDR3 were profiled, and genomic DNA was the template. Using its own MiXCR run on the reads, TCRdb lists one record per CDR3 protein. In the table there are approximately 130,000 distinct CDR3 sequences, almost 40% of which are singletons. Sequenced material: sorted CD4+, CD8+, or CD8+CD57+ T cells (not recorded which) from PBMCs. The J gene is TRBJ1-2, the V gene TRBV24-1; no clear D. This TCR came from a human donor with aplastic anemia. The CDR3, as DNA: TGTGTCACCAGTGATCGCGTGAAGGATTATGGCTACACCTTC. Residues: CVTSDRVKDYGYTF.